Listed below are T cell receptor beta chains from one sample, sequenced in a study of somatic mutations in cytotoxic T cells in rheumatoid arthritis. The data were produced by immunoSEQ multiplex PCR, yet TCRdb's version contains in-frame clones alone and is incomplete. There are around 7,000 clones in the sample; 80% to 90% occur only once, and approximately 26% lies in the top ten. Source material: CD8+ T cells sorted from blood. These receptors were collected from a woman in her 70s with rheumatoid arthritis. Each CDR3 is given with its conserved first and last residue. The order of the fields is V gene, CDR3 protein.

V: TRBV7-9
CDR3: CASSPTGFVDQPQHF

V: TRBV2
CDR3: CASSLGITYEQYF

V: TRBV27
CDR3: CASSYFQFATGELFF

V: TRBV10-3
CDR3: CAITDSPNTEAFF

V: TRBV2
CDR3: CASSEALALAPGGELFF

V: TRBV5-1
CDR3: CASSLTRGGNYNEQFF

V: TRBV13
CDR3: CASSLEGSRETTEAFF

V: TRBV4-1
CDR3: CASSQVTTPLNTEAFF

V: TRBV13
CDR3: CASQKRPGGTGELFF

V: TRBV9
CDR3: CASSDPGLPRNEQFF

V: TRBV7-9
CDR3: CASSLERQLNTEAFF

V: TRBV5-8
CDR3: CASSPTRDEAFF

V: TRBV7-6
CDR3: CASSSTLAPTSYEQYF

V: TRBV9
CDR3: CASSAPPGTDTQYF

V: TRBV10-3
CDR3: CAITPGLAGGTDTQYF

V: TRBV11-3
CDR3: CASSFRGVTDTQYF

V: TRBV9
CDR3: CATGGGSGANVLTF

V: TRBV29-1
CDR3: CSATGGTGDLQETQYF

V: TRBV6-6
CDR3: CASSYFNDRMNTEAFF

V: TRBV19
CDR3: CASSIVAGVGTDTQYF

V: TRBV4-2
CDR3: CASSNTLSGRWTDTQYF

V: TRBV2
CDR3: CASRQGAVTGELFF

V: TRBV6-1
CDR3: CATLPGTGDTGELFF

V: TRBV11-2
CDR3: CASSLAQGAGELFF

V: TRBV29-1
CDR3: CSVGQWNTEAFF

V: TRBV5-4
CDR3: CASSLRVNEQFF

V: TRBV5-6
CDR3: CASSPDGTPLRTEAFF